This T cell receptor (beta chain) was captured in a study of post-analysis software for immune sequencing data. Study results and limitations: Significantly lower normalized Chao1 diversity was seen in multiple sclerosis patients than in controls. Patients had higher frequencies than controls of about five TRBV segments, including TRBV5-6, TRBV5-1 and TRBV20-1.

Researchers reported that TCR beta cDNA libraries carried unique molecular identifiers. TCRdb passed the PCR reads through MiXCR, listing each CDR3 protein once. The sample includes about half a million distinct CDR3 sequences, 34% of them seen just once. Germline V gene sequence: CDR1 SGHRS, CDR2 YFSETQ. This CDR3 is 14 amino acids long. Trimming cost V 4 bases and J 2 bases; bases outside gene matches: 4. Worth noting for this clonotype: The antigen is undetermined.

The sequence came from a girl under 18 with multiple sclerosis. The J gene is TRBJ2-3, the V gene TRBV5-1; 7 nucleotides align to TRBD1. Sample: blood. CDR3 nucleotides: TGCGCCAGCAGCGTGGGACAGACCACAGATACGCAGTATTTT. Translation gives CASSVGQTTDTQYF.